The sequence of this TCR beta chain was determined in a study of T cell changes during pregnancy in multiple sclerosis. This CDR3 has 12 residues. The trim removed 1 base at V and 11 bases at J, leaving 2 bases unmatched. Germline CDR1 SGHVS, CDR2 FQNEAQ. The method was immunoSEQ multiplex PCR; TCRdb's version includes in-frame clones alone and lacks a portion of them. The data show approximately 69,000 clones, 90% to 95% seen once. This TCR came from a female donor with multiple sclerosis, enrolled in a pregnancy study. V gene TRBV7-8 combines with J gene TRBJ1-5, with 7 bases lining up with TRBD1. Source: peripheral blood, taken in the third trimester of pregnancy. CDR3 protein: CASSLEGATQHF. CDR3 bases: TGTGCCAGCAGCTTAGAGGGGGCAACCCAGCATTTT.